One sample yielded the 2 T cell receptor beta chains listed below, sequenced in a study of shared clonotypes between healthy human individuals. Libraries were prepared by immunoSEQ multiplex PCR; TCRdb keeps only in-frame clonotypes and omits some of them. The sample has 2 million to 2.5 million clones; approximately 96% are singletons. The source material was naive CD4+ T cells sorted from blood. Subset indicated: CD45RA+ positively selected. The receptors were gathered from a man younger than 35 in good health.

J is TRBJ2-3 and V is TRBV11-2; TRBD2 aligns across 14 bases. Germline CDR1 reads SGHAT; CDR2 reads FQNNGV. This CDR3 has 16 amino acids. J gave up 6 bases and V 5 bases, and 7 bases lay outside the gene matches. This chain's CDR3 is CASSAPGLAGADTQYF. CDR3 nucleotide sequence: TGTGCCAGCAGCGCTCCGGGACTAGCGGGAGCGGATACGCAGTATTTT.

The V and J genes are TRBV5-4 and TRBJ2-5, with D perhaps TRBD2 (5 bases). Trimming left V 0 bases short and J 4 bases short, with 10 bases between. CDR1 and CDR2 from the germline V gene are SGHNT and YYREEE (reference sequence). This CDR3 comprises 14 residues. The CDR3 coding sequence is TGTGCCAGCAGCTTGGGAGGGTTGGGAGAGACCCAGTACTTC. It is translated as CASSLGGLGETQYF.